This is a list of T cell receptor beta chains from one sample in a study of T cells in Graves' hyperthyroidism and ophthalmopathy. Using its own MiXCR run on the multiplex PCR reads, TCRdb lists one record per CDR3 protein. Of around 600,000 distinct CDR3 sequences in the sample, approximately 15% are singletons; the top ten hold about 7%. The sample consisted of blood. The origin of the receptors is a woman aged 18-29 years with Graves' ophthalmopathy. CDR3s include the opening cysteine and the closing phenylalanine or tryptophan. The D gene is left open where the match is weak. Some rows have no size entry. The others give once, few or many, or a class for an expanded clone.

J	V	size	D	length	DNA	CDR3
TRBJ2-6	TRBV6-1	-	-	15	TGTGCCAGCAGGCGGTTTGGCTCTGGGGCCAACGTCCTGACTTTC	CASRRFGSGANVLTF
TRBJ2-3	TRBV27	many	-	14	TGTGCCAGCAGTCCCAACACGGCCAGCGGTACGCAGTATTTT	CASSPNTASGTQYF
TRBJ2-7	TRBV28	many	TRBD1	13	TGTGCCAGCAGTGAGGGACAGCACTACGAGCAGTACTTC	CASSEGQHYEQYF
TRBJ2-5	TRBV29-1	many	-	13	TGCAGCGTTGACAGGGGAATCGGGGAGACCCAGTACTTC	CSVDRGIGETQYF
TRBJ2-7	TRBV27	many	TRBD2	19	TGTGCCAGCAGTTTATCCTCCATCCGTTCTAGCGGGAGGGCGTCCGAGCAGTACTTC	CASSLSSIRSSGRASEQYF
TRBJ1-3	TRBV28	many	TRBD1	14	TGTGCCAGCCTGGGACAGAACTCTGGAAACACCATATATTTT	CASLGQNSGNTIYF
TRBJ2-1	TRBV6-1	many	TRBD2	16	TGTGCCAGCAGTGAAGCGCTGGATAGCGGGAGCAATGAGCAGTTCTTC	CASSEALDSGSNEQFF
TRBJ1-6	TRBV20-1	many	TRBD1	14	TGCAGTGCTAGTTATCGGGACAGGTACTCACCCCTCCACTTT	CSASYRDRYSPLHF
TRBJ1-5	TRBV7-8	few	-	16	TGTGCCAGCAGCTTAAGTAGTAGTGGGGCTCATCAGCCCCAGCATTTT	CASSLSSSGAHQPQHF
TRBJ1-5	TRBV30	many	-	14	TGTGCCTGGAGTCAAGGCAGTGGCAATCAGCCCCAGCATTTT	CAWSQGSGNQPQHF
TRBJ2-2	TRBV14	few	TRBD1	17	TGTGCCAGCAGGCCCCGCCCTACAGGGGCGAACACCGGGGAGCTGTTTTTT	CASRPRPTGANTGELFF
TRBJ1-2	TRBV4-3	many	TRBD1	14	TGCGCCAGCAGCCAAGAGAGGGGGCGGGATGGCTACACCTTC	CASSQERGRDGYTF
TRBJ2-7	TRBV20-1	many	-	15	TGCAGTGCTAGGTACCGGGGCAAAGGTTCCTACGAGCAGTACTTC	CSARYRGKGSYEQYF
TRBJ1-6	TRBV3-1	few	-	16	TGTGCCAGCAGCCCCCGTGGAGTTATCGCCAATTCACCCCTCCACTTT	CASSPRGVIANSPLHF
TRBJ2-3	TRBV5-1	many	-	13	TGCGCCACCACAGCTTCTAGCGCAGATACGCAGTATTTT	CATTASSADTQYF
TRBJ2-1	TRBV7-3	many	TRBD2	17	TGTGCCAGCAGCTTTGCGACGGCGGGAGGGTCCTACAATGAGCAGTTCTTC	CASSFATAGGSYNEQFF
TRBJ2-5	TRBV11-2	many	-	13	TGTGCCAGCAGCTTAGGAAGGGCAGAGACCCAGTACTTC	CASSLGRAETQYF
TRBJ1-5	TRBV11-3	-	-	14	TGTGCCAGCAGCTTAGGGGAAGGGATTGGGCCCCAGCATTTT	CASSLGEGIGPQHF
TRBJ2-7	TRBV27	many	TRBD2	21	TGTGCCAGCAGTTTAAGACCGGACGTTTGGACTAGCGGGAGGGCCGGGTACGAGCAGTACTTC	CASSLRPDVWTSGRAGYEQYF
TRBJ2-7	TRBV6-1	many	TRBD2	14	TGTGCCAGCAGGAGGACTAGCGGGAACTACGAGCAGTACTTC	CASRRTSGNYEQYF
TRBJ2-1	TRBV15	many	-	15	TGTGCCACCAGCAGAGTTGGCGGGAACGGCTATGAGCAGTTCTTC	CATSRVGGNGYEQFF
TRBJ1-6	TRBV5-1	-	-	15	TGCGCCAGCAGCGACGGGATTTGGGCGGATTCACCCCTCCACTTT	CASSDGIWADSPLHF
TRBJ1-2	TRBV12-3/TRBV12-4	many	-	14	TGTGCCAGCAGTGATTGGCGGAGGAACTATGGCTACACCTTC	CASSDWRRNYGYTF
TRBJ1-1	TRBV15	many	-	15	TGTGCCACCAGCAGAGATCGGGGGGTGAACACTGAAGCTTTCTTT	CATSRDRGVNTEAFF
TRBJ1-5	TRBV11-2	many	-	14	TGTGCCAGCAGCTTAGACTACAGGGATCAGCCCCAGCATTTT	CASSLDYRDQPQHF
TRBJ2-2	TRBV7-2	many	TRBD2	16	TGTGCCAGCAGCTGGACTAGCGGGAGGGACACCGGGGAGCTGTTTTTT	CASSWTSGRDTGELFF
TRBJ2-1	TRBV11-2	many	TRBD2	19	TGTGCCAGCAGCTTAGGGCCGGGACTAGTCCATACACCATACAATGAGCAGTTCTTC	CASSLGPGLVHTPYNEQFF
TRBJ2-1	TRBV11-1	many	-	15	TGTGCCAGCAGCTTAGTGGCAGGGTTCTACAATGAGCAGTTCTTC	CASSLVAGFYNEQFF